These T cell receptor beta chains were read from a single sample in a study of early T cells in non-severe SARS-CoV-2 infection. One entry per CDR3 protein, called by TCRdb with MiXCR from the 5' RACE reads. The sample yields 60,000 or so distinct CDR3 sequences, about 16% seen once. Here the sequenced sample was whole blood, taken at baseline. These receptors were collected from an adult who was a healthcare worker with PCR-confirmed SARS-CoV-2 infection or an uninfected control (not recorded which). Each CDR3 is given with its conserved first and last residue.

J gene | CDR3 length | V gene | CDR3 protein
TRBJ2-7 | 16 | TRBV7-6 | CASSLAPQGLADEQYF
TRBJ1-1 | 16 | TRBV6-1 | CASSDGAGRWGTEAFF
TRBJ1-1 | 14 | TRBV28 | CASRGTRGGAEAFF
TRBJ2-7 | 15 | TRBV18 | CASSPGTSTLYEQYF
TRBJ1-3 | 14 | TRBV12-3/TRBV12-4 | CASSRGALGNTIYF
TRBJ2-5 | 14 | TRBV28 | CASRRGGVQETQYF
TRBJ2-7 | 13 | TRBV12-3/TRBV12-4 | CASTRKTADEQYF
TRBJ2-5 | 14 | TRBV2 | CASMLRFNSETQYF
TRBJ2-1 | 16 | TRBV2 | CASCRSGSDSYNEQFF
TRBJ1-6 | 16 | TRBV18 | CASSPEGQAYNSPLHF
TRBJ1-1 | 12 | TRBV3-1 | CASSRVRTEAFF
TRBJ2-3 | 15 | TRBV6-2/TRBV6-3 | CASSRRGRVEDTQYF
TRBJ2-2 | 14 | TRBV11-2 | CASSLIHHTGELFF
TRBJ2-5 | 13 | TRBV4-2 | CASSQVQGETQYF
TRBJ1-4 | 14 | TRBV9 | CASSGQGAKEKLFF
TRBJ2-5 | 15 | TRBV2 | CASSEPGQGRQTQYF
TRBJ2-7 | 14 | TRBV7-9 | CTSSLPDRRYEQYF
TRBJ2-3 | 15 | TRBV4-2 | CASSQDPAGPDTQYF
TRBJ1-1 | 14 | TRBV9 | CASSVGRQNTEAFF
TRBJ1-2 | 13 | TRBV27 | CASRTGAGYGYTF
TRBJ2-7 | 12 | TRBV6-1 | CASSGTTYEQYF
TRBJ1-6 | 13 | TRBV6-5 | CASNGQGGSPLHF
TRBJ2-3 | 15 | TRBV2 | CASRGNVFPTDTQYF